One sample yielded the 5 T cell receptor beta chains listed below, sequenced in a study of cytomegalovirus exposure and HLA in healthy donors. PCR involved 60 Vbeta and 13 Jbeta primers. The table came from immunoSEQ multiplex PCR; TCRdb's copy has only in-frame clones and leaves some out. The table has fewer than 350,000 clones, 70% to 90% seen once. The specimen sequenced was PBMCs. These receptor sequences come from a woman younger than 30 in good health and CMV-seronegative.

This chain joins TRBV9 and TRBJ2-1, with 10 bases fitting TRBD2. The CDR3 is 14 amino acids. In germline, CDR1 is SGDLS, CDR2 YYNGEE. With 3 bases clipped from V and 7 bases from J, the junction kept 4 bases outside the gene matches. This CDR3 is CASSASGGLNEQFF. The CDR3 DNA is TGTGCCAGCAGCGCTAGCGGGGGCCTGAATGAGCAGTTCTTC.

This chain uses TRBV7-9 with TRBJ1-6; a weak D match, TRBD1 (5 bases). With 2 bases removed from V and 6 bases from J, the gap between germline ends came to 8 bases. Germline V lookup: CDR1 SEHNR, CDR2 FQNEAQ (reference sequence). The CDR3 loop spans 14 amino acids. The DNA for the CDR3 is TGTGCCAGCAGCTTAACACAGGCTAATTCACCCCTCCACTTT. It codes for CASSLTQANSPLHF.

This chain connects TRBV27 to TRBJ2-7; TRBD1 aligns across 8 bases. The V segment lost 3 bases and the J segment 3 bases; nucleotides outside the gene matches: 4. This CDR3 has 14 amino acids. The V gene's germline CDR1 is MNHEY and CDR2 SMNVEV (reference sequence). Here the CDR3 reads CASSLFGQGYEQYF. CDR3 bases: TGTGCCAGCAGTTTGTTCGGACAGGGCTACGAGCAGTACTTC.

About this clone itself: The conserved final phenylalanine or tryptophan is absent from the CDR3, which likely points to a read error. The V and J genes are TRBV9 and TRBJ1-2; TRBD1 agrees at 7 bases. CDR3 size: 14 residues. The ends lost 3 bases at V and 3 bases at J; junction bases unmatched: 5. CDR1 is SGDLS and CDR2 is YYNGEE in the germline V gene. The CDR3 DNA sequence: TGTGCCAGCAGCGAAACAGGGGCTTACTATGGCTACACCCTC. Translated, it gives CASSETGAYYGYTL.

The chain joins TRBV4-2 to TRBJ2-1; 7 nucleotides match TRBD2. Germline assignment: CDR1 LGHNA and CDR2 YNFKEQ. The CDR3 runs 16 residues. V trimming: 5 bases; J trimming: 3 bases; junction bases outside the gene matches: 10. As DNA, the CDR3 is TGTGCCAGCAGCACCCGGGGACTACCTCTCTACAATGAGCAGTTCTTC. It yields the protein CASSTRGLPLYNEQFF.